The 18 T cell receptor beta chains in this list originate from one sample, sequenced in a study of CD8 T cells in Susac syndrome. Random hexamers primed reverse transcription of about 0.45 to 1 ug RNA. TCRdb reprocessed the immunoSEQ multiplex PCR reads with MiXCR, giving one entry per CDR3 protein. The sample has about 190,000 distinct CDR3 sequences; 90% to 95% are singletons. Sequenced input: CD4+ T cells from PBMCs. All receptors derive from a human donor in good health.

The V call is TRBV5-1, the J call TRBJ2-5; tentatively, D is TRBD1 (6 bases). V gave up 4 bases and J gave up 4 bases, with 26 bases separating them. The CDR3 is 18 amino acids. The germline V gene has CDR1 SGHRS and CDR2 YFSETQ. CDR3 protein: CASSPIYTTGFEGETQYF. The CDR3 DNA is TGCGCCAGCAGCCCGATATATACGACAGGTTTCGAAGGAGAGACCCAGTACTTC. The whole variable domain, remainder taken from reference TRBV5-1 and TRBJ2-5, is KAGVTQTPRYLIKTRGQQVTLSCSPISGHRSVSWYQQTPGQGLQFLFEYFSETQRNKGNFPGRFSGRQFSNSRSEMNVSTLELGDSALYLCASSPIYTTGFEGETQYFGPGTRLLVL.

The chain couples TRBV5-4 to TRBJ2-6, with D unclear. Germline values: CDR1 SGHNT, CDR2 YYREEE (reference sequence). CDR3 length equals 14 residues. The V and J ends lost 0 bases and 0 bases respectively, with 1 base between them. The CDR3 loop reads CASSLDSGANVLTF. The DNA for the CDR3 is TGTGCCAGCAGCTTGGACTCTGGGGCCAACGTCCTGACTTTC.

J is TRBJ2-3 and V is TRBV19; 9 bases agree with TRBD2. Germline assignment: CDR1 LNHDA and CDR2 SQIVND (reference sequence). Trimming removed 6 bases from V and 2 bases from J; junction bases left unmatched: 3. The CDR3 has 14 residues. Here the CDR3 reads CASRRLAATDTQYF. CDR3 coding DNA: TGTGCCAGTAGAAGACTAGCGGCCACAGATACGCAGTATTTT.

The chain joins TRBV30 to TRBJ1-5, with D uncertain. The CDR3 has 12 residues. CDR1 GTSNPN and CDR2 SVGIG come from the germline V gene (reference sequence). Trimming took 3 bases from V and 6 from J, leaving 9 bases between them. CDR3 loop: CAWSPAGQPQHF. For the CDR3, the DNA is TGTGCCTGGAGCCCAGCCGGTCAGCCCCAGCATTTT.

The chain carries TRBV2 and TRBJ1-5, with 7 nucleotides matching TRBD1. The germline V gene has CDR1 SNHLY and CDR2 FYNNEI. With 4 bases clipped from V and 9 bases from J, the junction kept 6 bases outside the gene matches. This CDR3 region has 13 residues. The CDR3 loop reads CASSGDREGPQHF. The CDR3 bases are TGTGCCAGCAGTGGAGACAGGGAGGGGCCCCAGCATTTT.

V gene TRBV20-1 combines with J gene TRBJ2-5; TRBD2 is a possible D gene (6 bases). Per the germline V gene, CDR1 is DFQATT and CDR2 is SNEGSKA (reference sequence). The CDR3 consists of 15 residues. Trimming removed 6 bases from V and 1 base from J, with 18 bases in between. The CDR3 DNA reads TGCAGTGCAGGCCCCGGGAGCAGCCTCCAAGAGACCCAGTACTTC. Its protein is CSAGPGSSLQETQYF.

V and J are TRBV28 and TRBJ1-2; TRBD1 might be the D (5 bases). CDR1 MDHEN and CDR2 SYDVKM come from the germline V gene. The CDR3 has 13 residues. V was cut by 8 bases and J by 4 bases, with 14 bases left in between. CDR3: CASQPGQTYGYTF. For the CDR3, the DNA is TGTGCCAGCCAACCGGGGCAGACCTATGGCTACACCTTC.

The chain joins TRBV20-1 to TRBJ1-5; a possible D gene is TRBD1 (5 bases). Germline values: CDR1 DFQATT, CDR2 SNEGSKA (reference sequence). The V and J ends lost 0 bases and 0 bases respectively, with 9 bases between them. The CDR3 has 15 amino acids. For the CDR3, the DNA is TGCAGTGCTAGAGACAGGGTTTATAGCAATCAGCCCCAGCATTTT. The encoded protein is CSARDRVYSNQPQHF.

This chain joins TRBV29-1 and TRBJ1-1, with D maybe TRBD1 (6 bases). Germline V gives CDR1 SQVTM, CDR2 ANQGSEA. V lost 7 bases to trimming and J lost 3 bases, with 18 bases between them. The CDR3 has 14 residues. The CDR3 loop is CSAHRDGQHTEAFF. DNA for the CDR3: TGCAGCGCCCACAGGGATGGGCAACACACTGAAGCTTTCTTT.

The gene calls are TRBV14 and TRBJ1-1; unclear D gene. The ends were cut back, 4 bases at V and 1 base at J, with 1 base in the middle. From germline, CDR1 is SGHDN and CDR2 FVKESK. This CDR3 spans 11 amino acids. The CDR3 DNA reads as TGTGCCAGCAGCCCGAACACTGAAGCTTTCTTT. It yields the protein CASSPNTEAFF.

This chain uses TRBV29-1 with TRBJ2-2, with D tentatively TRBD1 or TRBD2 (5 bases each). Germline CDR1 SQVTM, CDR2 ANQGSEA. The CDR3 is 17 amino acids. V dropped 1 base and J dropped 1 base, with 16 bases sitting between them. Here the CDR3 reads CSVEGGASSGNTGELFF. The CDR3 DNA is TGCAGCGTTGAAGGAGGGGCTTCCAGCGGGAACACCGGGGAGCTGTTTTTT.

CDR3: CSARFGGGVVGEQFF. CDR3 in DNA: TGCAGTGCTAGATTTGGCGGGGGGGTTGTTGGTGAGCAGTTCTTC. V and J are TRBV20-1 and TRBJ2-1, with TRBD2 matching 9 bases. The CDR3 loop spans 15 amino acids. The V gene's germline CDR1 is DFQATT and CDR2 SNEGSKA (reference sequence). V lost 2 bases, J lost 9 bases, and 11 bases stayed unmatched.

This chain links TRBV28 with TRBJ1-2, with 10 positions matching TRBD1. V trimming: 5 bases; J trimming: 2 bases; junction bases outside the gene matches: 5. Germline CDR1 MDHEN, CDR2 SYDVKM. The CDR3 is made up of 15 amino acids. The CDR3 protein is CASSQRQGANYGYTF. The CDR3 nucleotides read TGTGCCAGCAGTCAGAGACAGGGGGCCAACTATGGCTACACCTTC.

The count of this clonotype is one. This chain connects TRBV7-8 to TRBJ2-1; TRBD1 matches at 8 bases. The CDR3 has 15 residues. The V gene end was trimmed by 7 bases and the J gene end by 8 bases; junction bases not matched to a gene: 13. CDR1 is SGHVS, CDR2 FQNEAQ, per germline. The CDR3 region is CASKIYGTGSHEQFF. CDR3 bases: TGTGCCAGCAAAATCTACGGGACAGGATCCCATGAGCAGTTCTTC.

J is TRBJ1-5 and V is TRBV5-1, with 7 positions matching TRBD1. This CDR3 has 15 residues. V was clipped by 0 bases and J by 5 bases; unmatched bases: 5. Per germline, CDR1 SGHRS and CDR2 YFSETQ. This chain's CDR3 is CASSLEGGPDQPQHF. The CDR3, as DNA: TGCGCCAGCAGCTTGGAAGGGGGCCCGGATCAGCCCCAGCATTTT.

The genes are TRBV4-1 and TRBJ1-2; D remains unclear. The length of the CDR3 is 15 residues. V lost 1 base, J lost 0 bases, and 9 bases lay in between. The germline gives CDR1 MGHRA, CDR2 YSYEKL. As DNA, the CDR3 is TGCGCCAGCAGCCAAGGGGGAACGCCTAACTATGGCTACACCTTC. It codes for CASSQGGTPNYGYTF.

The rearrangement joins TRBV5-1 to TRBJ2-3, with TRBD1 identical over 9 bases. Germline CDR1 SGHRS, CDR2 YFSETQ. The V and J ends lost 0 bases and 5 bases, in that order; junction bases with no gene match: 4. The CDR3 loop spans 15 amino acids. CDR3 loop: CASSLEGQGRDTQYF. CDR3 DNA sequence: TGCGCCAGCAGCTTGGAGGGACAGGGCAGAGATACGCAGTATTTT.

The chain couples TRBV7-9 to TRBJ2-2; weak D call: TRBD1 (5 bases). Per germline, CDR1 SEHNR and CDR2 FQNEAQ (reference sequence). This CDR3 is 15 amino acids long. The V end lost 2 bases, the J end lost 4 bases, and 11 bases lay between the germline ends. The CDR3, as DNA: TGTGCCAGCAGCTTACTAGGGGTTGGCACCGGGGAGCTGTTTTTT. It translates to CASSLLGVGTGELFF.